The present T cell receptor (beta chain) was sequenced within a study of cytomegalovirus exposure and HLA in healthy donors. Study-wide results and caveats: Approximately 17,000 TCR beta sequences were associated with HLA alleles at 0.05 false discovery rate in a later analysis. As a later analysis showed, a missense DCLRE1C variant was linked to trimming of TCR beta V- and J-genes. Earlier findings revealed that most TCR beta V segments proved productive either about 87% or about 30% of the time.

In the PCR, 60 Vbeta and 13 Jbeta primers were used. Some clones are missing from TCRdb's copy, which holds only in-frame ones; the method was immunoSEQ multiplex PCR. The data show about 120,000 clones, around 83% seen once. As for this clone: Its target is unknown.

What was sequenced was PBMCs. The receptor was derived from a man aged 25-45 years in good health and CMV-seropositive.

CDR3 region: CASRVQGVTTEAFF. Written as DNA, the CDR3 is TGTGCCAGCAGGGTACAGGGGGTGACCACTGAAGCTTTCTTT. This chain uses TRBV27 with TRBJ1-1; 8 nucleotides align to TRBD1. CDR1 is MNHEY, CDR2 SMNVEV, per germline (reference sequence). V lost 6 bases and J lost 4; bases outside the gene matches: 7. This CDR3 has 14 residues.